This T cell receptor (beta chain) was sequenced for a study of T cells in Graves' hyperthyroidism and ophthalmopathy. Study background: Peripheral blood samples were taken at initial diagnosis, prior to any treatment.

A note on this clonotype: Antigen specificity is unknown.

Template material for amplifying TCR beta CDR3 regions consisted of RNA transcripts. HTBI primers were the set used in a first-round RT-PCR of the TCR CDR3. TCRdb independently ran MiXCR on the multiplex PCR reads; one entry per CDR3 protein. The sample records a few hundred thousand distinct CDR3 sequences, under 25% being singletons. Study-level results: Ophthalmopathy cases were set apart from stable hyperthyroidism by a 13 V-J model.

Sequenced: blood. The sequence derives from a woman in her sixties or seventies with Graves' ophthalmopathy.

The CDR3 nucleotides read TGCAGTGCCCTCGGGGGGTCCGGCTACACCTTC. Translating gives CSALGGSGYTF. The chain joins TRBV20-1 to TRBJ1-2; D possibly corresponds to TRBD1 (5 bases). This CDR3 spans 11 amino acids. CDR1 is DFQATT, CDR2 SNEGSKA, per germline (reference sequence). The ends were cut back, 6 bases at V and 8 bases at J, with 13 bases in the middle.